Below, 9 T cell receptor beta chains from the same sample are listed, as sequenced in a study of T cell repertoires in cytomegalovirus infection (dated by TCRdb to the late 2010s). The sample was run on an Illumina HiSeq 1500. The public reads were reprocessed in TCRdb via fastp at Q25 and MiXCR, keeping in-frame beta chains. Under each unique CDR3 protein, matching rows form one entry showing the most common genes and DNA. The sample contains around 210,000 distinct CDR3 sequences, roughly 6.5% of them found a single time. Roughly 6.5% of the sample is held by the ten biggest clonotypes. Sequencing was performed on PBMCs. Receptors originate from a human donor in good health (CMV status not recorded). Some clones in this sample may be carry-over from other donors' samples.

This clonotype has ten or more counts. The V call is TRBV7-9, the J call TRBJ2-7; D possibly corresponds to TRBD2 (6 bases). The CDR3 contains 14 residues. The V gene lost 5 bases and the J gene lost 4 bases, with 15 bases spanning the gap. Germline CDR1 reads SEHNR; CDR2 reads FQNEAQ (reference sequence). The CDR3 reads CASSPDGGEYEQYF. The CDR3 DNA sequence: TGTGCCAGCAGCCCTGATGGAGGGGAATACGAGCAGTACTTC.

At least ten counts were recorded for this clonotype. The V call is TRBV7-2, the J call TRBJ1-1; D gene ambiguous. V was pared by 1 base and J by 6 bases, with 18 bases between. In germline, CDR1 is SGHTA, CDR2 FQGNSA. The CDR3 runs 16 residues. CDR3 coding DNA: TGTGCCAGCAGCTTAGACATCCTCGACGGGTTGGCTGAAGCTTTCTTT. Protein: CASSLDILDGLAEAFF.

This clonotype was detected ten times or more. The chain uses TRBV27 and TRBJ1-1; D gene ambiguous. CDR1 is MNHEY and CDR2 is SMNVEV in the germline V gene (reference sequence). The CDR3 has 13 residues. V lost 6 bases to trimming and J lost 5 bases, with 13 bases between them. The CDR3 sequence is CASSRRGVTEAFF. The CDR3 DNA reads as TGTGCCAGCAGCCGTCGCGGGGTGACTGAAGCTTTCTTT.

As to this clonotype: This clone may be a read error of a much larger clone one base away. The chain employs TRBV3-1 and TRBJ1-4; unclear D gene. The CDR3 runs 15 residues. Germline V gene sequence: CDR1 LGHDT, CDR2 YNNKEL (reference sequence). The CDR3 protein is CANSQSEGSGEKLFF. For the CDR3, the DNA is TGTGCCAACAGCCAAAGTGAAGGGAGCGGGGAAAAACTGTTTTTT.

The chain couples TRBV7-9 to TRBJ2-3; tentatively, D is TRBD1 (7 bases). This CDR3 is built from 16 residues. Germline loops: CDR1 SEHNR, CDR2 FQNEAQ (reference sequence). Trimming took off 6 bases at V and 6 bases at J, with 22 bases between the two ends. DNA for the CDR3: TGTGCCAGCAGACGTTGGGGGGACAGCAGTCGGGATACGCAGTATTTT. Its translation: CASRRWGDSSRDTQYF.

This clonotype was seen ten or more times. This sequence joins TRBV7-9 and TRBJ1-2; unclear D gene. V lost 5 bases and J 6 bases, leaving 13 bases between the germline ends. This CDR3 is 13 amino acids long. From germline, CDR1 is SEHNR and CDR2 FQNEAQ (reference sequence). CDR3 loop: CASSPVVVDGYTF. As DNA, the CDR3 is TGTGCCAGCAGCCCGGTGGTGGTTGATGGCTACACCTTC.

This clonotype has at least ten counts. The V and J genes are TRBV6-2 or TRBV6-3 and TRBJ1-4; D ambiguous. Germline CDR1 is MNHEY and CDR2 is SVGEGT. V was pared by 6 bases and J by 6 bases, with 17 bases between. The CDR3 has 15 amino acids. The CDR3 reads CASSDIYSGDEKLFF. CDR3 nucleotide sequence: TGTGCCAGCAGCGACATCTACAGCGGGGATGAAAAACTGTTTTTT.

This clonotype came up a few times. The CDR3 region is CASSLVSWTGTGELFF. Here the CDR3 DNA reads TGCGCCAGCAGCTTGGTATCCTGGACAGGGACCGGGGAGCTGTTTTTT. The chain uses TRBV5-1 and TRBJ2-2; 8 nucleotides line up with TRBD1. CDR3 length: 16 residues. Trimming took 0 bases from V and 5 from J; bases not matched to a gene: 6. Germline V CDR1 and CDR2: SGHRS, YFSETQ.

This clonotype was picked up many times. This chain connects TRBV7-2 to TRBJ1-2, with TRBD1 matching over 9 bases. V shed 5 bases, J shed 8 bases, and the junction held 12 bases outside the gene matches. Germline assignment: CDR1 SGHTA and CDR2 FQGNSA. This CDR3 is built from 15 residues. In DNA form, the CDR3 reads TGTGCCAGCAGCCCCTGGGACAGGGTCCTTATCGGCTACACCTTC. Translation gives CASSPWDRVLIGYTF.